This T cell receptor beta chain appears in the sequencing data of a study of CD8+ T cells in alopecia areata. CDR3 length: 14 residues. The germline V gene encodes CDR1 SEHNR and CDR2 FQNEAQ (reference sequence). The trim removed 5 bases at V and 4 bases at J, leaving 5 bases unmatched. cDNA prepared by RNA extraction and subsequent reverse transcription served as the template for sequencing. The data were produced by immunoSEQ multiplex PCR, yet TCRdb's version contains in-frame clones alone and is incomplete. The sample shows fewer than 250,000 clones, roughly 64% of them seen only once. This clone was found a few times. This specimen includes other DNA sequences encoding the same CDR3. Treatment indicated: oral pan-JAK inhibitor, 5-10 mg twice daily.

The sample here was CD4+ T cells sorted from blood, taken at week 4, from a patient treated with tofacitinib. The chain joins TRBV7-9 to TRBJ1-5, with 7 bases matching TRBD1. This receptor was identified in a human donor with alopecia areata. The CDR3 protein is CASSTGTANQPQHF. CDR3 DNA sequence: TGTGCCAGCAGCACTGGGACAGCAAATCAGCCCCAGCATTTT.